Sequencing of this TCR beta chain was carried out in a study of beta chain features in type 1 diabetes. Whole-study results and caveats: The influence of HLA type on TCRB rearrangement stayed undetermined. TCRB CDR3s from Type 1 diabetes patients were moderately but significantly shorter in all four CD4+ subsets.

Sorting of CD4+ naive, central memory, regulatory and stem cell-like memory cells was performed via CD45RO/CCR7/CD25/CD127/CD95/CD27. About this clone itself: Antigen: not known. The sample holds other DNA sequences that translate to the same CDR3.

The investigators reverse transcribed all of the isolated RNA, so they sequenced expressed TCRB transcripts. Measured with immunoSEQ multiplex PCR; TCRdb has only the in-frame clones, and not every one. Here the sample spans about 160,000 clones, 6.5% to 10% being singletons. The germline CDR1 and CDR2 sequences are LNHDA and SQIVND (reference sequence). The CDR3 contains 11 residues. V dropped 9 bases and J dropped 4 bases, with 10 bases sitting between them. The sequencing sample was made of central memory CD4+ T cells from blood. The TCR sequence derives from a woman between 18 and 29 years old with type 1 diabetes. The rearrangement uses TRBV19 and TRBJ2-7; D is perhaps TRBD2 (5 bases). This CDR3 reads CASSTGYEQYF. The CDR3, as DNA: TGTGCCAGCTCTACGGGGTACGAGCAGTACTTC.